Listed below are T cell receptor beta chains from one sample, sequenced in a study of technical replicates of blood from a few donors. Some clones are missing from TCRdb's copy, which holds only in-frame ones; the method was immunoSEQ multiplex PCR. Seen here are roughly 80,000 clones, around 92% observed once, and the top ten hold roughly 0.37%. Sequencing used T cells isolated from PBMCs. The receptors originated from a human donor in good health. CDR3s include the opening cysteine and the closing phenylalanine or tryptophan. The D gene is left open where the match is weak. Clone size is given for some rows only: seen once, a few or many times, or a class if the clone is expanded.

v_call	d_call	clone_size	j_call	cdr3_aa	cdr3_nt
TRBV29-1	TRBD2	.	TRBJ2-7	CSVVHSGRSSYEQYF	TGCAGCGTTGTCCATAGCGGGAGGAGCTCCTACGAGCAGTACTTC
TRBV5-1	TRBD1	.	TRBJ2-7	CASSLGVRDRSNEQYF	TGCGCCAGCAGCTTAGGTGTTAGGGACAGGTCAAACGAGCAGTACTTC
TRBV6-5	TRBD2	.	TRBJ2-5	CASSYLAGGPQETQYF	TGTGCCAGCAGTTACCTAGCGGGAGGTCCCCAAGAGACCCAGTACTTC
TRBV2	TRBD2	.	TRBJ2-1	CASITRRLADNEQFF	TGTGCCAGCATCACAAGGCGACTAGCGGACAATGAGCAGTTCTTC
TRBV5-8	TRBD1	.	TRBJ1-4	CASSLGYRGLGKLFF	TGTGCCAGCAGCTTGGGGTACAGGGGGCTCGGAAAACTGTTTTTT
TRBV30	.	.	TRBJ1-1	CAWSVGWEVDGAFF	TGTGCCTGGAGTGTAGGTTGGGAGGTTGATGGAGCTTTCTTT
TRBV7-8	TRBD1	once	TRBJ1-5	CASSPLDRNQPQHF	TGTGCCAGCAGCCCCCTGGACAGGAATCAGCCCCAGCATTTT
TRBV13	.	.	TRBJ2-1	CASSLGKSGREQFF	TGTGCCAGCAGCTTAGGCAAATCAGGGCGTGAGCAGTTCTTC
TRBV10-1	.	.	TRBJ2-3	CASSDPADTQYF	TGCGCCAGCAGTGACCCCGCAGATACGCAGTATTTT
TRBV5-1	.	.	TRBJ2-5	CASSSTTQETQYF	TGCGCCAGCAGCTCAACTACCCAAGAGACCCAGTACTTC
TRBV10-3	.	.	TRBJ1-1	CAISPGATEAFF	TGTGCCATCAGTCCTGGAGCCACTGAAGCTTTCTTT
TRBV5-5	.	.	TRBJ1-3	CASSLGEGPIYF	TGTGCCAGCAGCCTTGGAGAGGGCCCCATATATTTT
TRBV2	TRBD1	.	TRBJ2-1	CASDPGQGADEQFF	TGTGCCAGTGACCCGGGACAGGGGGCCGATGAGCAGTTCTTC
TRBV14	TRBD2	.	TRBJ2-1	CASSEREFLNEQFF	TGTGCCAGCAGCGAGCGGGAGTTTCTCAATGAGCAGTTCTTC
TRBV11-3	TRBD1	.	TRBJ2-1	CASSLGQGYNEQFF	TGTGCCAGCAGCTTGGGACAGGGTTACAATGAGCAGTTCTTC
TRBV19	.	.	TRBJ2-7	CASSIGQGSYEQYF	TGTGCCAGTAGTATTGGGCAGGGGAGCTACGAGCAGTACTTC
TRBV10-3	TRBD1	.	TRBJ1-5	CAISDRQGSSNQPQHF	TGTGCCATCAGTGATCGACAGGGTTCTAGCAATCAGCCCCAGCATTTT
TRBV6-4	.	.	TRBJ2-7	CASSAFLPFWECRGEQYF	TGTGCCAGCAGTGCCTTTTTACCGTTTTGGGAGTGCAGGGGCGAGCAGTACTTC
TRBV27	.	.	TRBJ2-7	CASSLDISYEQYF	TGTGCCAGCAGTTTGGACATATCCTACGAGCAGTACTTC
TRBV4-1	.	.	TRBJ2-2	CASSRTGLTNTGELFF	TGCGCCAGCAGCCGTACAGGGTTGACGAACACCGGGGAGCTGTTTTTT
TRBV28	TRBD1	.	TRBJ2-7	CASSSTDRSYEQYF	TGTGCCAGCAGTTCAACGGACAGGTCCTACGAGCAGTACTTC
TRBV21-1	.	.	TRBJ2-7	CASSKFWAAGGPVEQYF	TGTGCCAGCAGCAAATTTTGGGCTGCGGGAGGGCCTGTCGAGCAGTACTTC
TRBV30	.	.	TRBJ1-4	CAWSVSIRGNEKLFF	TGTGCCTGGAGTGTTTCAATACGGGGTAATGAAAAACTGTTTTTT
TRBV5-1	.	.	TRBJ1-1	CASSLIRGEAFF	TGCGCCAGCAGCTTGATCAGGGGTGAAGCTTTCTTT
TRBV10-3	.	.	TRBJ1-2	CAISYTAYGYTF	TGTGCCATCAGTTATACAGCCTATGGCTACACCTTC
TRBV9	.	few	TRBJ1-5	CASSVGGYNQPQHF	TGTGCCAGCAGCGTAGGAGGGTACAATCAGCCCCAGCATTTT
TRBV5-6	TRBD1	.	TRBJ1-3	CASSIRGTGLNTIYF	TGTGCCAGCAGCATAAGGGGGACAGGCTTAAACACCATATATTTT
TRBV9	TRBD2	.	TRBJ2-3	CASSVVGGRSTDTQYF	TGTGCCAGCAGCGTAGTAGGCGGGAGAAGCACAGATACGCAGTATTTT
TRBV5-1	TRBD1	.	TRBJ1-1	CASSLLPLSGTGRGAFF	TGCGCCAGCAGCTTGTTACCTTTATCCGGGACAGGGCGAGGGGCTTTCTTT
TRBV14	.	few	TRBJ1-1	CASSQVPGEVTEAFF	TGTGCCAGCAGCCAAGTTCCTGGGGAGGTAACTGAAGCTTTCTTT
TRBV30	.	.	TRBJ1-2	CAWASTGKADYGYTF	TGTGCCTGGGCTAGTACAGGGAAAGCCGACTATGGCTACACCTTC
TRBV2	TRBD2	.	TRBJ2-1	CASSDWTSGNNEQFF	TGTGCCAGCAGTGATTGGACTAGCGGGAACAATGAGCAGTTCTTC
TRBV11-3	.	.	TRBJ1-1	CASSSYGTQLNTEAFF	TGTGCCAGCAGCTCCTACGGGACTCAACTTAACACTGAAGCTTTCTTT
TRBV4-3	TRBD2	.	TRBJ2-7	CASSRIMAGDYEQYF	TGCGCCAGCAGCCGGATTATGGCGGGAGATTACGAGCAGTACTTC
TRBV29-1	TRBD2	.	TRBJ2-2	CSVGSGVLNTGELFF	TGCAGCGTTGGTAGCGGGGTCCTGAACACCGGGGAGCTGTTTTTT
TRBV11-2	TRBD1	.	TRBJ2-7	CASSLGQGIGEQYF	TGTGCCAGCAGCTTAGGACAGGGGATTGGCGAGCAGTACTTC
TRBV5-1	.	.	TRBJ1-5	CASSLASGGPDQPQHF	TGCGCCAGCAGCTTGGCCTCGGGGGGTCCGGATCAGCCCCAGCATTTT
TRBV5-1	TRBD1	.	TRBJ1-2	CASSYTGTGDPNYGYTF	TGCGCCAGCAGCTATACCGGGACAGGGGACCCTAACTATGGCTACACCTTC